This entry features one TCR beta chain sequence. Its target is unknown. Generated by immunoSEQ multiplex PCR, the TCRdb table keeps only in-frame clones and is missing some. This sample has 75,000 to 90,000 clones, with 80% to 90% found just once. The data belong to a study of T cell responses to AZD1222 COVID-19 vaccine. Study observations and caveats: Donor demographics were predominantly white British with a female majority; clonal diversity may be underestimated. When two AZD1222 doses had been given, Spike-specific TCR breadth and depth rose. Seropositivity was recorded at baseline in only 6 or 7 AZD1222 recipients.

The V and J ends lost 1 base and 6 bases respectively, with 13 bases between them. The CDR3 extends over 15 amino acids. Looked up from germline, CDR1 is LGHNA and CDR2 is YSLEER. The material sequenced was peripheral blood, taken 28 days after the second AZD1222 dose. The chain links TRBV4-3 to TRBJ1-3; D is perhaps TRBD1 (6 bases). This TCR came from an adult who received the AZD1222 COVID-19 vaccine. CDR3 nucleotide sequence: TGCGCCAGCAGCCAAGGCCTTACAGGGTTAAACACCATATATTTT. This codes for CASSQGLTGLNTIYF.